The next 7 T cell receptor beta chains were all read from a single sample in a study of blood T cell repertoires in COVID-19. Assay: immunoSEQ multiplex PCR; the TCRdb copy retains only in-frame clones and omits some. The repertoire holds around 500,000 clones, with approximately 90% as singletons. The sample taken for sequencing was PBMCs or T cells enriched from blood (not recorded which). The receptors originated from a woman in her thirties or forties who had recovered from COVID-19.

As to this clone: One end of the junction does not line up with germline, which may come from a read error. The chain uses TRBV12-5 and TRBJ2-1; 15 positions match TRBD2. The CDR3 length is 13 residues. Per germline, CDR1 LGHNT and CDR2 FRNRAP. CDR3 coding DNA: TGTGCTGGTGGACTAGCGGGAGGGGCTGAGCAGTTCTTC. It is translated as CAGGLAGGAEQFF.

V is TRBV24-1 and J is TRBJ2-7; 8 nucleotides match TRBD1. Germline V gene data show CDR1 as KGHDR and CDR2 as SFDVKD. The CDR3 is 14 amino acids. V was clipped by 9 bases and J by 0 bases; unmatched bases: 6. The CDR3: CATHGQGCSYEQYF. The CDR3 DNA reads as TGTGCCACCCATGGACAGGGATGCTCCTACGAGCAGTACTTC.

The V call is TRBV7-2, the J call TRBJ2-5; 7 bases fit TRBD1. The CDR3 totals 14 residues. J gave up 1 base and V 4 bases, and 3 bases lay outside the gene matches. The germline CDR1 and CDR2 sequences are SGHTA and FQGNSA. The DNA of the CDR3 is TGTGCCAGCAGCTCGCAGGGGGTCCAAGAGACCCAGTACTTC. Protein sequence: CASSSQGVQETQYF.

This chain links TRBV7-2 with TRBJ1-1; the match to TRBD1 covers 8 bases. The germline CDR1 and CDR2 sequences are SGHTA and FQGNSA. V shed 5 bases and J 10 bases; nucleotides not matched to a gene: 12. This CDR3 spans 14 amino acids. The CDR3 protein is CASSQRTGQLRAFF. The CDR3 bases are TGTGCCAGCAGCCAACGGACAGGGCAACTTCGAGCTTTCTTT. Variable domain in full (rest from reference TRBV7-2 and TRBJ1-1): GAGVSQSPSNKVTEKGKDVELRCDPISGHTALYWYRQSLGQGLEFLIYFQGNSAPDKSGLPSDRFSAERTGGSVSTLTIQRTQQEDSAVYLCASSQRTGQLRAFFGQGTRLTVV.

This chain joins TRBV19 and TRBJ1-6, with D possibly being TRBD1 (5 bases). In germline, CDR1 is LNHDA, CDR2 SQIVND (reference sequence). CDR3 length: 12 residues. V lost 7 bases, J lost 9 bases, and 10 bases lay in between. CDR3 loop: CASKDKGSPLHF. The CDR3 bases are TGTGCCAGTAAGGACAAAGGTTCACCCCTCCACTTT.

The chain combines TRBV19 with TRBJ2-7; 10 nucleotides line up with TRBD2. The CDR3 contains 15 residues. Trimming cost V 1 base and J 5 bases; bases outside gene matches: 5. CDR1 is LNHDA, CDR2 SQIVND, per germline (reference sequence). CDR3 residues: CASSIGSGRVHEQYF. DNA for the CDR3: TGTGCCAGTAGTATAGGCAGCGGGAGGGTCCACGAGCAGTACTTC.

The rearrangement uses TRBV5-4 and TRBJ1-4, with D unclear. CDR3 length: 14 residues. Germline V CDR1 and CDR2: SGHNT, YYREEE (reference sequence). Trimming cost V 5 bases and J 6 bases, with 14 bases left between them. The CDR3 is CASSPKSGDEKLFF. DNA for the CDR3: TGTGCCAGCAGTCCAAAATCTGGAGATGAAAAACTGTTTTTT.